What follows is one T cell receptor (beta chain) and its context. Measured with immunoSEQ multiplex PCR; TCRdb has only the in-frame clones, and not every one. Of about 200,000 clones listed, around 81% were seen once; the top ten hold around 10%. The source of the sample is a study of blood T cell repertoires in COVID-19. For the study at large: From the United States, Italy and Spain came samples of acute and convalescent COVID-19.

The CDR3 is 15 residues long. Unmatched junction bases numbered 6, after V lost 1 base and J lost 6 bases. Germline CDR1 is SGHVS and CDR2 is FQNEAQ. The clonotype originates from a woman aged 45-60 years with acute COVID-19. The sequenced sample was PBMCs or T cells enriched from blood (not recorded which). The gene calls are TRBV7-8 and TRBJ1-5, with 7 bases aligning to TRBD1. The DNA for the CDR3 is TGTGCCAGCAGCTTAGGGACAGGCGTAGTTCAGCCCCAGCATTTT. Protein sequence: CASSLGTGVVQPQHF.